The T cell receptor beta chain under discussion was sequenced for a study of CD4 and CD8 cells across lung adenocarcinoma regions. Samples came from patients with localized non-small cell lung adenocarcinoma. The germline gives CDR1 SGHDT, CDR2 YYEEEE. The CDR3 loop spans 14 amino acids. The J segment lost 8 bases and the V segment lost 6 bases, leaving 11 bases of the junction unmatched. Each CDR3 protein is one row after TCRdb ran MiXCR on the PCR reads. Among about 10,000 distinct CDR3 sequences listed, approximately 50% were seen once. The sequence was obtained from a male donor with lung adenocarcinoma. The CD4 and CD8 labels of this study may be unreliable. The V call is TRBV5-6, the J call TRBJ1-2; 9 nucleotides agree with TRBD1. The sequencing input was CD8+ T cells from the margin of a lung tumor. In DNA form, the CDR3 reads TGTGCCAGCACAGTAGTCGACAGGGGGAAGGGCTACACCTTC. Protein product: CASTVVDRGKGYTF.